This passage covers 28 T cell receptor beta chains from one sample sequenced in a study of T-cell reconstitution after alpha-beta-depleted transplantation in children. This sample's TCRbeta library carried unique molecular identifier barcodes. TCRdb reanalysed the PCR reads using MiXCR and keeps one entry per CDR3 protein. The table lists under 150,000 distinct CDR3 sequences, more than 9.5% of them singletons. The sample was PBMCs, mostly from graft donor cells, taken 180 days after TCRalphabeta/CD19-depleted stem cell transplant. These receptors originate from a girl younger than two who had a stem cell transplant for combined immunodeficiency, so the T cells may come from the graft donor.

This clonotype was recorded many times. The chain uses TRBV7-2 and TRBJ1-2; 7 bases align to TRBD1. With V trimmed by 5 bases and J by 2 bases, 5 bases remained unmatched. Germline loops: CDR1 SGHTA, CDR2 FQGNSA. The CDR3 runs 14 residues. The CDR3: CASSATGANYGYTF. In DNA form, the CDR3 reads TGTGCCAGCAGCGCTACAGGGGCGAACTATGGCTACACCTTC.

Comments on this clonotype: A much more abundant neighbour one base away suggests this may be a read error. V usage is TRBV5-1 and J usage is TRBJ2-7; 8 nucleotides line up with TRBD1. The CDR3 consists of 15 residues. Germline CDR1 SGHRS, CDR2 YFSETQ. V shed 1 base, J shed 5 bases, and the junction held 8 bases outside the gene matches. The CDR3 DNA follows: TGCGCCAGCAGCTTGCAGGACAGGGCGAATAACGAGCAGTACTTC. It encodes CASSLQDRANNEQYF.

This clonotype was counted a single time. The chain has TRBV7-9 and TRBJ2-7; D uncertain. This CDR3 is 13 amino acids long. The V end lost 3 bases, the J end lost 7 bases, and 13 bases lay between the germline ends. Germline V CDR1 and CDR2: SEHNR, FQNEAQ (reference sequence). CDR3 protein: CASSFPIPQEQYF. The CDR3 nucleotides are TGTGCCAGCAGCTTCCCGATCCCCCAAGAGCAGTACTTC.

There are a few counts of this clonotype. This chain joins TRBV7-6 and TRBJ2-5, with 7 bases matching TRBD2. Germline V lookup: CDR1 SGHVS, CDR2 FNYEAQ. Trimming removed 1 base from V and 2 bases from J; junction bases left unmatched: 1. This CDR3 has 14 amino acids. The CDR3 sequence: CASSLVLAQETQYF. The CDR3 region has the DNA TGTGCCAGCAGCTTAGTACTAGCGCAAGAGACCCAGTACTTC.

V is TRBV5-5 and J is TRBJ2-7; D tentatively reads TRBD1 or TRBD2 (5 bases each). V was clipped by 0 bases and J by 3 bases, with 16 bases between them. This CDR3 is 16 amino acids long. Germline CDR1 reads SGHKS; CDR2 reads YYEKEE (reference sequence). In DNA, the CDR3 is TGTGCCAGCAGCTTGGCAAGGCAGGGTGGGGGCTACGAGCAGTACTTC. It translates to CASSLARQGGGYEQYF.

The gene calls are TRBV11-3 and TRBJ2-5, with D possibly TRBD2 on 6 matching bases. Per the germline V gene, CDR1 is SGHNT and CDR2 is YENEEA. Deletions cut 5 bases from V and 4 bases from J, with 17 bases between. The CDR3 consists of 15 residues. The CDR3 sequence is CASSRLGPTRETQYF. Here the CDR3 DNA reads TGTGCCAGCAGCCGACTAGGACCGACCAGAGAGACCCAGTACTTC.

This clonotype was recorded a few times. This chain joins TRBV29-1 and TRBJ2-7; 8 positions agree with TRBD1. This CDR3 is built from 12 residues. The trim removed 5 bases at V and 5 bases at J, leaving 5 bases unmatched. Germline V gene data show CDR1 as SQVTM and CDR2 as ANQGSEA. CDR3 in amino acids: CSVKDRVHEQYF. Written as DNA, the CDR3 is TGCAGCGTTAAGGACAGGGTCCACGAGCAGTACTTC.

The sample holds many counts of this clonotype. The chain joins TRBV5-1 to TRBJ2-3, with D tentatively TRBD1 (6 bases). The V end was cut by 4 bases, the J end by 2 bases, with 17 bases between. The CDR3 length is 16 residues. The germline gives CDR1 SGHRS, CDR2 YFSETQ. CDR3 sequence: CASSVRDTRFTDTQYF. CDR3 coding DNA: TGCGCCAGCAGCGTTCGGGACACTCGTTTCACAGATACGCAGTATTTT.

This clonotype was observed at least ten times. V and J are TRBV12-3 or TRBV12-4 and TRBJ1-5; D gene unclear. This CDR3 has 13 amino acids. V shed 3 bases and J shed 4 bases, with 7 bases lying between them. CDR3 DNA sequence: TGTGCCAGCAGTTTCAAACCGAATCAGCCCCAGCATTTT. Its protein product is CASSFKPNQPQHF.

CDR3 nucleotide sequence: TGTGCCAGTAGTATCCCCGGCGGGACTTACCAAGAGACCCAGTACTTC. Protein product: CASSIPGGTYQETQYF. The chain employs TRBV19 and TRBJ2-5; D is perhaps TRBD2 (6 bases). Per the germline V gene, CDR1 is LNHDA and CDR2 is SQIVND (reference sequence). Between the trimmed V and J ends, which lost 3 bases and 0 bases, there was a span of 14 bases. The CDR3 extends over 16 amino acids.

The chain uses TRBV10-3 and TRBJ1-1, with a weak D call TRBD1 (5 bases). Germline CDR1 is ENHRY and CDR2 is SYGVKD. The CDR3 extends over 17 amino acids. V was clipped by 4 bases and J by 0 bases, with 18 bases between them. CDR3 DNA: TGTGCCATCAGTGCAGGGCAGGGTCGGAGAATGAACACTGAAGCTTTCTTT. This sequence encodes CAISAGQGRRMNTEAFF.

The sample holds a few counts of this clonotype. The genes are TRBV4-3 and TRBJ2-2; 7 bases fit TRBD2. Germline trimming cut 0 bases from V and 6 bases from J; bases unmatched to any gene: 16. CDR3 length equals 19 residues. Germline V CDR1 and CDR2: LGHNA, YSLEER. The DNA of the CDR3 is TGCGCCAGCAGCCAAGAAGTCCACCGAGGCGGGGGAGGACCCGGGGAGCTGTTTTTT. Residues: CASSQEVHRGGGGPGELFF.

This clonotype has ten or more counts. The chain employs TRBV27 and TRBJ1-6; 7 bases agree with TRBD1. In germline, CDR1 is MNHEY, CDR2 SMNVEV (reference sequence). The CDR3 is 16 amino acids. V trimming: 5 bases; J trimming: 4 bases; junction bases outside the gene matches: 8. In nucleotides, the CDR3 is TGTGCCAGCAGTCGGTATTTGGGACAGTATAATTCACCCCTCCACTTT. As protein: CASSRYLGQYNSPLHF.

The chain carries TRBV20-1 and TRBJ2-7; D is possibly TRBD1 (6 bases). This CDR3 comprises 13 residues. CDR1 is DFQATT and CDR2 is SNEGSKA in the germline V gene (reference sequence). Trimming pared 1 base from V and 4 bases from J, leaving 11 bases between. The CDR3 DNA is TGCAGTGCTAGAGTGCCAGGGGTGTACGAGCAGTACTTC. Protein sequence: CSARVPGVYEQYF.

This clonotype has more than one count but fewer than ten. V gene TRBV29-1 combines with J gene TRBJ2-6; D ambiguous. CDR3 size: 13 residues. The V gene's germline CDR1 is SQVTM and CDR2 ANQGSEA. V was clipped by 7 bases and J by 1 base, with 8 bases between them. DNA of the CDR3: TGCAGCGCTGAGGAATCTGGGGCCAACGTCCTGACTTTC. It translates to CSAEESGANVLTF.

The chain links TRBV12-3 or TRBV12-4 to TRBJ1-6; no clear D. V lost 6 bases to trimming and J lost 7 bases, with 16 bases between them. This CDR3 contains 15 residues. For the CDR3, the DNA is TGTGCCAGCAGGATACGGGCTCCTAGGAATTCACCCCTCCACTTT. Translated, it gives CASRIRAPRNSPLHF.

The chain couples TRBV28 to TRBJ1-3; no clear D. V shed 1 base and J shed 0 bases, with 7 bases lying between them. This CDR3 is 15 amino acids long. Germline values: CDR1 MDHEN, CDR2 SYDVKM. In DNA, the CDR3 is TGTGCCAGCAGTTTATCCCGAGTCTCTGGAAACACCATATATTTT. Amino acid sequence: CASSLSRVSGNTIYF.

This clonotype was picked up many times. The chain uses TRBV10-3 and TRBJ2-7; TRBD1 matches 10 bases. Germline V gene data show CDR1 as ENHRY and CDR2 as SYGVKD. V shed 0 bases and J 4 bases; nucleotides not matched to a gene: 6. The CDR3 extends over 16 amino acids. The CDR3 spells CAISESGDRGVYEQYF. The DNA for the CDR3 is TGTGCCATCAGTGAGTCGGGGGACAGGGGCGTATACGAGCAGTACTTC.

The genes are TRBV19 and TRBJ2-2, with 7 bases lining up with TRBD1. V gave up 4 bases and J gave up 2 bases; unmatched junction bases: 13. This CDR3 is 18 amino acids long. Germline V lookup: CDR1 LNHDA, CDR2 SQIVND (reference sequence). CDR3 protein: CASSTGTAILINTGELFF. The CDR3 coding sequence is TGTGCCAGTAGTACCGGGACAGCGATTCTAATAAACACCGGGGAGCTGTTTTTT.

This clonotype was seen more than once but under ten times. V gene TRBV29-1 combines with J gene TRBJ2-5; 7 nucleotides align to TRBD2. The CDR3 is 12 amino acids. V trimming: 0 bases; J trimming: 10 bases; junction bases outside the gene matches: 5. CDR1 and CDR2 from the germline V gene are SQVTM and ANQGSEA. The CDR3 loop reads CSVEDPGLGQYF. The CDR3 DNA follows: TGCAGCGTTGAAGATCCCGGACTAGGCCAGTACTTC.

The gene calls are TRBV29-1 and TRBJ2-1, with TRBD2 identical over 10 bases. CDR1 and CDR2 from the germline V gene are SQVTM and ANQGSEA. V gave up 4 bases and J gave up 5 bases; unmatched junction bases: 8. This CDR3 comprises 15 residues. The CDR3 nucleotides read TGCAGCGTTGCTCGAAGGCTAGCGGGAGACAATGAGCAGTTCTTC. Encoded protein: CSVARRLAGDNEQFF.

CDR3 residues: CASSHGGGGGRNTEAFF. CDR3 DNA: TGTGCCAGCAGTCACGGGGGAGGGGGCGGAAGGAACACTGAAGCTTTCTTT. The chain carries TRBV12-3 or TRBV12-4 and TRBJ1-1; 7 bases fit TRBD1. This CDR3 spans 17 amino acids. V dropped 5 bases and J dropped 1; count of bases not matched to a gene: 13.

This clonotype was counted a few times. The chain uses TRBV7-8 and TRBJ2-7, with 14 bases lining up with TRBD2. V lost 4 bases to trimming and J lost 3 bases; unmatched junction nucleotides: 11. Germline V gene sequence: CDR1 SGHVS, CDR2 FQNEAQ. The CDR3 has 18 amino acids. The CDR3 is CASSWRLAGGPGLYEQYF. The DNA for the CDR3 is TGTGCCAGCAGCTGGAGACTAGCGGGAGGGCCGGGCCTCTACGAGCAGTACTTC.

This clonotype has at least ten counts. This chain uses TRBV6-5 with TRBJ2-2; 8 positions agree with TRBD2. With V trimmed by 2 bases and J by 5 bases, 1 base remained unmatched. Germline-derived CDR1 and CDR2 are MNHEY and SVGAGI. This CDR3 comprises 14 residues. The CDR3 is CASSYPGGTGELFF. For the CDR3, the DNA is TGTGCCAGCAGTTACCCGGGAGGGACCGGGGAGCTGTTTTTT.

In its sample, this clonotype was seen a few times. This chain joins TRBV10-3 and TRBJ1-4; 7 positions match TRBD1. Looked up from germline, CDR1 is ENHRY and CDR2 is SYGVKD. V gave up 5 bases and J gave up 7 bases; unmatched junction bases: 7. The CDR3 consists of 14 residues. The CDR3 reads CAISMTGQGEKLFF. DNA of the CDR3: TGTGCCATCAGTATGACAGGGCAAGGTGAAAAACTGTTTTTT.

The J gene is TRBJ1-2, the V gene TRBV11-1; D is perhaps TRBD1 (5 bases). Germline V gives CDR1 SGHAT, CDR2 FQDESV (reference sequence). CDR3 length equals 18 residues. V was trimmed by 3 bases and J by 2 bases, leaving 22 bases between them. The CDR3 coding sequence is TGTGCCAGCAGCTTTACGGCGCGCAGGGCCCGTCTCAACTATGGCTACACCTTC. Amino acid sequence: CASSFTARRARLNYGYTF.

This clonotype was seen only a few times. The chain couples TRBV27 to TRBJ2-3; no definite D call. The CDR3 loop spans 16 amino acids. CDR1 and CDR2 from the germline V gene are MNHEY and SMNVEV (reference sequence). Trimming stripped 0 bases from V and 4 bases from J, with 14 bases between. CDR3 protein: CASSLSFPGLSDTQYF. The CDR3 DNA sequence: TGTGCCAGCAGTTTATCGTTCCCCGGTCTGTCAGATACGCAGTATTTT.

V usage is TRBV15 and J usage is TRBJ1-4, with TRBD1 matching 8 bases. V shed 2 bases and J 7 bases; nucleotides not matched to a gene: 6. The CDR3 spans 15 residues. Germline V gene sequence: CDR1 LNHNV, CDR2 YYDKDF (reference sequence). CDR3 nucleotides: TGTGCCACCAGCAGACAGGGGGCCGTGGGTGAAAAACTGTTTTTT. Protein sequence: CATSRQGAVGEKLFF. The full variable domain, completed using reference TRBV15 and TRBJ1-4, is DAMVIQNPRYQVTQFGKPVTLSCSQTLNHNVMYWYQQKSSQAPKLLFHYYDKDFNNEADTPDNFQSRRPNTSFCFLDIRSPGLGDTAMYLCATSRQGAVGEKLFFGSGTQLSVL.